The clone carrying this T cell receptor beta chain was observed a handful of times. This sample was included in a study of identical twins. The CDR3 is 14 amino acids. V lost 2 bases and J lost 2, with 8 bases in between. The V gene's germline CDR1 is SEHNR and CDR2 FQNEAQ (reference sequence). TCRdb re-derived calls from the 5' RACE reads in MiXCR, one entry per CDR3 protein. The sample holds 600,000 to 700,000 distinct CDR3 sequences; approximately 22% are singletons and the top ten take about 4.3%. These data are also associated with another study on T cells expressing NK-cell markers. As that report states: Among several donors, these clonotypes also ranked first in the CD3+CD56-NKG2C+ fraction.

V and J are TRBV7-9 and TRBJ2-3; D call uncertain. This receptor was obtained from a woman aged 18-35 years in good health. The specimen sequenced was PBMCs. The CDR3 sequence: CASSLQATTDTQYF. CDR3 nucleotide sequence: TGTGCCAGCAGCTTACAAGCGACCACAGATACGCAGTATTTT.